This TCR beta chain was identified in a study of blood T cell repertoires in COVID-19. Study background: T cells, B-cell-depleted T cells, or PBMCs provided the cDNA or gDNA that served as material.

The CDR3 is made up of 15 amino acids. The germline V gene has CDR1 MNHEY and CDR2 SMNVEV (reference sequence). Trimming took 4 bases from V and 0 from J, leaving 10 bases between them. Per the study methods: Estimation of nucleated cell counts relied on the amplification of reference gene primers. Measured with immunoSEQ multiplex PCR; TCRdb has only the in-frame clones, and not every one. D and trimming were read from the DNA, whereas the V and J calls and clone size are those reported in that table. Of over 85,000 clones in the sample, 85% to 90% are singletons; the top ten hold roughly 5.1%. The TCR originated in a middle-aged man with acute or convalescent COVID-19. The specimen was peripheral blood. This rearrangement joins TRBV27 to TRBJ1-5; D possibly corresponds to TRBD1 (5 bases). Written as DNA, the CDR3 is TGTGCCAGCAGTTCGACAGTTGATAGCAATCAGCCCCAGCATTTT. This codes for CASSSTVDSNQPQHF.